This T cell receptor beta chain was identified in a study of CD8 T cells in ankylosing spondylitis. TCRdb re-called the 5' RACE reads through MiXCR, storing one row per CDR3 protein. The table includes 200,000 or so distinct CDR3 sequences, 10% to 15% detected once. Study-wide findings and caveats: As reported, disease-linked clones showed significant enrichment in matched ankylosing spondylitis synovial fluid. Seemingly distinctive of ankylosing spondylitis blood was a TCR beta motif formed by eight highly homologous variants.

V dropped 10 bases and J dropped 5 bases, with 0 bases sitting between them. This CDR3 has 8 residues. The V gene's germline CDR1 is MNHNY and CDR2 SVGAGI (reference sequence). This clonotype was counted at least ten times. Its antigen is not known. The chain links TRBV6-6 to TRBJ1-5; D remains unclear. The receptor was derived from a female donor with ankylosing spondylitis or in good health (not recorded which). The sample consisted of blood, either unsorted or a sorted T cell fraction (not recorded which). As DNA, the CDR3 is TGTGCCAATCAGCCCCAGCATTTT. Its protein is CANQPQHF.